These T cell receptor beta chains were read from a single sample in a study of Tregs in tolerant kidney transplant recipients. Clones were read by immunoSEQ multiplex PCR, and TCRdb kept only the in-frame ones, dropping some. The repertoire holds over 60,000 clones, roughly 89% seen once, with about 0.36% in the top ten. The material was CD4+ T cells from blood, obtained before the transplant. The source of these receptors is a human donor who received a combined kidney and bone marrow transplant. Both conserved end residues are part of each CDR3. The order of the fields is V gene, D gene, clone size, J gene, CDR3 length, CDR3 DNA, CDR3 protein. A D gene is named only where the DNA matches it firmly. The listing skips clone size in some rows; elsewhere it reads once, few, many or a size class.

TRBV7-8	NA	once	TRBJ2-4	16	TGTGCCAGCTCCCCCCCAGAAAGACTAGCCAAAAACATTCAGTACTTC	CASSPPERLAKNIQYF
TRBV28	TRBD1	NA	TRBJ1-3	16	TGTGCCAGCAGTTTACCCACGACAGGGCCGGGAAACACCATATATTTT	CASSLPTTGPGNTIYF
TRBV18	NA	NA	TRBJ2-2	16	TGTGCCAGCTCACCACAAGCAGGGGAAGGAGCCGGGGAGCTGTTTTTT	CASSPQAGEGAGELFF
TRBV28	NA	NA	TRBJ2-7	11	TGTGCCAGCAGTCTCTCGGGGGGCTGGTACTTC	CASSLSGGWYF
TRBV19	TRBD2	NA	TRBJ2-1	15	TGTGCCAGTCACCCGACTAGCGGGAGTCACAATGAGCAGTTCTTC	CASHPTSGSHNEQFF
TRBV27	NA	NA	TRBJ2-4	13	TGTGCCAGCAGTGGGGGGAAGGTAGACATTCAGTACTTC	CASSGGKVDIQYF
TRBV5-4	NA	few	TRBJ2-1	14	TGTGCCAGCAGCCCTGAGAGCTCCTACAATGAGCAGTTCTTC	CASSPESSYNEQFF
TRBV30	NA	NA	TRBJ2-7	17	TGTGCCTGGAGTGTACGCCCCCTCCGCGGGAACCTGCCCGAGCAGTACTTC	CAWSVRPLRGNLPEQYF
TRBV7-3	TRBD2	once	TRBJ2-1	19	TGTGCCAGCATCCTCCAAACGGGGACTAGCGGGAGGGCTTCTAATGAGCAGTTCTTC	CASILQTGTSGRASNEQFF
TRBV6-4	TRBD1	NA	TRBJ2-7	14	TGTGCCAGCAGTGCCCCGGGACAGTCCTACGAGCAGTACTTC	CASSAPGQSYEQYF
TRBV27	TRBD2	NA	TRBJ2-5	15	TGTGCCAGCACCCCTTACGGGGGGATACAAGAGACCCAGTACTTC	CASTPYGGIQETQYF
TRBV11-2	NA	NA	TRBJ1-1	11	TGTGCCAGCAGCATGGGCCCTGAAGCTTTCTTT	CASSMGPEAFF
TRBV5-1	TRBD1	NA	TRBJ2-7	13	TGCGCCAGCAGCCAAGACAGGGGCTACGAGCAGTACTTC	CASSQDRGYEQYF
TRBV2	TRBD2	NA	TRBJ2-1	22	TGTGCCAGCAGGTCCCCGGGACAGGGACTAGCGGGAGGGCCGACTTATTGGGATGAGCAGTTCTTC	CASRSPGQGLAGGPTYWDEQFF
TRBV5-4	NA	NA	TRBJ1-4	16	TGTGCCAGCAGCTTGGCCGGGCAGGGTGCTAATGAAAAACTGTTTTTT	CASSLAGQGANEKLFF
TRBV28	NA	NA	TRBJ2-1	15	TGTGCCAGCAGTTTAGGCGGTAGCGGAAACAATGAGCAGTTCTTC	CASSLGGSGNNEQFF
TRBV29-1	NA	NA	TRBJ2-3	12	TGCAGCGTGGACTCCCCCACAGATACGCAGTATTTT	CSVDSPTDTQYF
TRBV30	NA	NA	TRBJ2-1	13	TGTGCCTGGAGTGTTGGCCCAAACAATGAGCAGTTCTTC	CAWSVGPNNEQFF
TRBV11-2	TRBD2	NA	TRBJ2-3	17	TGTGCCAGCAGCTTAAGAGCTGGGGGGGGTAGGTCAGATACGCAGTATTTT	CASSLRAGGGRSDTQYF
TRBV19	TRBD2	NA	TRBJ2-1	17	TGTGCCAGTAGTATATATCCGGGACTAGCGGGCTACAATGAGCAGTTCTTC	CASSIYPGLAGYNEQFF
TRBV7-3	TRBD2	NA	TRBJ2-1	14	TGTGCCAGCAGCGGGACTACGACCCCCAATGAGCAGTTCTTC	CASSGTTTPNEQFF
TRBV27	TRBD2	NA	TRBJ2-5	18	TGTGCCAGCAGTTCCCTAGGACTAGCGGGACCTACAGGAGAGACCCAGTACTTC	CASSSLGLAGPTGETQYF
TRBV7-2	NA	NA	TRBJ1-1	15	TGTGCCAGCAGCTTACTGGGCTTGTGGGCCACTGAAGCTTTCTTT	CASSLLGLWATEAFF
TRBV9	NA	NA	TRBJ2-7	15	TGTGCCAGCAGCGCCAATTTGGACAGTTCCTACGAGCAGTACTTC	CASSANLDSSYEQYF
TRBV28	NA	NA	TRBJ2-5	14	TGTGCCAGCGGGGGTGGGGACACAACAGAGACCCAGTACTTC	CASGGGDTTETQYF
TRBV28	NA	NA	TRBJ1-5	14	TGTGCCAGCAGTCCTGTAGCCGCGGGGAAGCCCCAGCATTTT	CASSPVAAGKPQHF
TRBV7-9	NA	few	TRBJ2-1	13	TGTGCCAGCTGCAGGGACTCCTACAATGAGCAGTTCTTC	CASCRDSYNEQFF
TRBV2	NA	once	TRBJ1-4	14	TGTGCCAGCATGGGGGGGCTGGCTAATGAAAAACTGTTTTTT	CASMGGLANEKLFF
TRBV7-2	TRBD1	NA	TRBJ2-7	13	TGTGCCAGCAGGGCAGGGGGCCAGAACGAGCAGTACTTC	CASRAGGQNEQYF